These 4 T cell receptor beta chains originate from one sample sequenced in a study of cytomegalovirus exposure and HLA in healthy donors. The PCR employed 60 Vbeta primers together with 13 Jbeta primers. The table came from immunoSEQ multiplex PCR; TCRdb's copy has only in-frame clones and leaves some out. The table records fewer than 120,000 clones, 80% to 85% of them present only once. Source material: PBMCs. All receptors derive from a woman aged 60-75 years in good health and CMV-seropositive.

CDR3 protein: CASSLLEGGPLEQYF. The CDR3 DNA reads TGTGCCAGCAGTTTACTTGAGGGAGGGCCTCTCGAGCAGTACTTC. The chain uses TRBV27 and TRBJ2-7, with 7 positions matching TRBD2. Germline CDR1 MNHEY, CDR2 SMNVEV (reference sequence). V shed 2 bases and J 6 bases; nucleotides not matched to a gene: 10. CDR3 size: 15 residues.

V and J are TRBV6-4 and TRBJ2-4; 11 bases agree with TRBD2. Germline CDR1 is MRHNA and CDR2 is SNTAGT. Germline trimming cut 3 bases from V and 1 base from J; bases unmatched to any gene: 8. The CDR3 spans 18 residues. CDR3 DNA sequence: TGTGCCAGCAGTGAACTAGCGGGAGCGCCAGGGGCCAAAAACATTCAGTACTTC. Its protein is CASSELAGAPGAKNIQYF.

V is TRBV9 and J is TRBJ2-3, with a tentative D call TRBD2 (5 bases). The CDR3 length is 15 residues. Germline CDR1 is SGDLS and CDR2 is YYNGEE. V lost 1 base and J 6 bases, leaving 15 bases between the germline ends. CDR3 sequence: CASSVWRGGRDTQYF. The CDR3 DNA reads TGTGCCAGCAGCGTATGGAGAGGAGGTCGGGATACGCAGTATTTT.

The rearrangement uses TRBV4-2 and TRBJ2-5; 13 bases map to TRBD2. TRBJ2-7 explains the end of the DNA better; the J call may be wrong. CDR3 length: 17 residues. Germline lookup yields CDR1 LGHNA and CDR2 YNFKEQ. CDR3 in amino acids: CASSQPGLAGSSYEQYF. CDR3 bases: TGTGCCAGCAGCCAACCGGGACTAGCGGGGAGCTCCTACGAGCAGTACTTC.